This T cell receptor beta chain was sequenced for a study of read filtering for tumor transcriptome and immune sequencing. The wider study: Mean patient age was roughly 66 years, range roughly 40 to 80; roughly 18 male, 12 to 15 female. Transcriptome libraries were built from DNase-treated RNA. The study's findings and limits: Roughly 80% of IR-seq clonotypes had a single read, yet these held about 3.5% of reads. Even smaller IR-seq throughput identified most shared clonotypes.

As regards this clonotype: Its cognate antigen is unknown.

This library used approximately 0.4 ug RNA and molecular barcoded adaptors spanning alpha/delta and beta/gamma chains. TCRdb re-called the reads through MiXCR, storing one row per CDR3 protein. This sample carries 90,000 to 95,000 distinct CDR3 sequences, roughly 21% of them seen once, and the ten largest clones take about an eighth. V lost 4 bases to trimming and J lost 2 bases, with 9 bases between them. The germline gives CDR1 DFQATT, CDR2 SNEGSKA (reference sequence). This CDR3 comprises 13 residues. The chain couples TRBV20-1 to TRBJ2-1, with D unclear. The TCR comes from a donor over 35 with multiple myeloma. The sample was a population of CD138-negative cells sorted from bone marrow. The CDR3 DNA sequence: TGCAGTGCTACATTGAGACCCTACAATGAGCAGTTCTTC. It is translated as CSATLRPYNEQFF.